This TCR beta chain stems from a study of OX40 agonist ivuxolimab in advanced cancers. Background for the entire study: The costimulatory receptor OX40 (CD134) was targeted by ivuxolimab, a fully human IgG2 agonistic monoclonal antibody. Three dose-escalation patients achieved partial responses, one with hepatocellular carcinoma and two with cutaneous melanoma. Among the approximately 54 dose-escalation patients, some 20 had hepatocellular carcinoma, roughly 15 melanoma, 9 renal cell carcinoma and 9 head and neck cancer. In the dose-escalation cohort, 65% to 85% of patients were male, and the mean age was around 60 years with a range of roughly 23 to 79. The paper covers the monotherapy dose-escalation part of the phase I ivuxolimab trial, which included N of about 56 patients. Prior anti-PD-1, anti-PD-L1 or anti-CTLA-4 therapy was permitted, and checkpoint inhibitors had been received by less than 45% of dose-escalation patients. Intravenous ivuxolimab was administered to patients every 2 weeks at six dose levels: 0.01, 0.1, 0.3, 1.5, 3 and 10 mg/kg. The purpose of peripheral TCRbeta sequencing was to test whether ivuxolimab changed TCR sequence diversity and led to clonal T-cell expansion. Here is what the overall study found, with its caveats: Which antigens the clonally expanded peripheral T cells were specific for was not determined. After ivuxolimab, CD8+ T cells had more expanded clones than CD4+ T cells on average. Low levels of normalized T-cell clonal expansion were also seen in some patients who did not respond. In the 0.1-3.0 mg/kg groups, partial responders were among the patients with the lowest normalized peripheral clonal expansion, particularly in CD8+ T cells. At doses of 0.1 to 3.0 mg/kg, clonal expansion of both CD4+ and CD8+ T cells in blood was seen between baseline and week 6.

The trial excluded patients who had a history of autoimmune disease or who were on systemic immunosuppression. In every dose cohort, peripheral blood was drawn for TCR sequencing at baseline, cycle 4 day 1, and cycle 7 day 1. The samples were drawn from a first-in-human, open-label, multicenter phase I dose-escalation trial of ivuxolimab. The trial enrolled adults with locally advanced or metastatic head and neck squamous cell, hepatocellular, melanoma or renal cell carcinoma. Before TCR sequencing, CD4+ and CD8+ T cells were separately sorted from peripheral blood. The V end loses 6 bases and the J end loses 7 bases, and a stretch of 21 bases separates them. The cysteine opens and the phenylalanine closes a CDR3 of 16 amino acids. CDR3 DNA is the only sequence kept; it has 48 bases, read in frame from the first base. CDR1 and CDR2, per the germline V gene (reference sequence), are MNHNY and SVGAGI.

To sequence the TCRbeta CDR3 region, genomic DNA was isolated from the sorted cells. The immunoSEQ Assay was used to sequence the TCRbeta CDR3 regions. In its TCRdb copy, this immuneACCESS table keeps in-frame sequences only and misses some clones. Where compared with another copy, unresolved V genes explain less than half of these, and the others have no known cause. The sample profile shows tens of thousands of clones; approximately 90% of them were found once. The ten largest clones take up less than 2% of the sample. As for this clone: This clone's antigen is unknown. Nothing much larger sits one base from this clone, and base qualities are not available.

The receptor was isolated from an adult with an advanced solid tumor such as melanoma, head and neck, liver or kidney cancer. The sample was CD4+ or CD8+ T cells sorted from blood, taken in a trial of the OX40 agonist ivuxolimab. The chain joins TRBV6-6 to TRBJ2-2; the D region is possibly TRBD1 or TRBD2, each matching across 5 bases. The DNA reads as follows: TGTGCCAGCAGAAGGGACGAACAAATTTTGGGCGGGGAGCTGTTTTTT. This encodes CASRRDEQILGGELFF.